What follows are 9 T cell receptor beta chains derived from one specimen sequenced in a study of T cells in women clearing cervical HPV infection. TCRdb's table, derived via immunoSEQ multiplex PCR, lists solely in-frame clones and lacks some. The sample includes about 14,000 clones. Sequencing input: blood buffy coat. These receptors were taken from a woman aged 18-70 years with a cervical HPV16 infection that either progressed to CIN3+ or cleared (not recorded which).

About this clone itself: The DNA ends 3 residues before the CDR3 does, and the rest of the CDR3 is filled in from the germline J gene. J is TRBJ2-1 and V is TRBV5-1; 9 bases align to TRBD1. The germline V gene has CDR1 SGHRS and CDR2 YFSETQ. This CDR3 contains 16 residues. J gave up 3 bases and V 6 bases, and 10 bases lay outside the gene matches. CDR3 DNA (partial): TGCGCCAGCAAATTTAGAGGGGACAGGGTCTACAATGAG. Encoded protein: CASKFRGDRVYNE. The whole CDR3 sequence reads CASKFRGDRVYNEQFF.

About this clone: The missing CDR3 end, 3 residues past where the read stops, is filled in from the germline J gene. The chain links TRBV30 to TRBJ1-2; D is undetermined. CDR1 and CDR2 from the germline V gene are GTSNPN and SVGIG (reference sequence). This CDR3 contains 14 residues. The covered CDR3 bases are TGTGCCTGGACTCCCCTGGAGCGGCAAGAGACC. It is translated as CAWTPLERQET. From start to end, the CDR3 is CAWTPLERQETYTF.

CDR3 bases read: TGCGCCAGCAGTCACCGGGACTGCAGCTCCTACAATGAG. This sequence encodes CASSHRDCSSYNE. The entire CDR3 protein reads CASSHRDCSSYNEQFF. The chain employs TRBV23-1 and TRBJ2-1; D might be TRBD2 (6 bases). Read coverage stops 3 residues before the CDR3 terminus; the germline J gene supplies the remainder. TRBV23-1 is placed among ORFs of uncertain function. The CDR3 is 16 residues long. Trimming removed 3 bases at V and 0 bases at J, with 12 bases between.

CDR3 amino acids: CASIREPSYEQYF. Partial CDR3 DNA: TGTGCCAGCATACGCGAACCCTCCTACGAG. This rearrangement joins TRBV7-9 to TRBJ2-7, with D unresolved. The CDR3 end is not reached by the read, which stops 3 residues before it; the germline J gene fills it in. This CDR3 is built from 13 residues. V was clipped by 7 bases and J by 0 bases, with 10 bases between them. From germline, CDR1 is SEHNR and CDR2 FQNEAQ (reference sequence).

Comment on this clone: Sequencing ends 3 residues short of the CDR3 end; the germline J gene provides the rest. The V and J genes are TRBV28 and TRBJ1-1; 9 bases agree with TRBD1. The germline V gene encodes CDR1 MDHEN and CDR2 SYDVKM. This CDR3 is built from 14 residues. Trimming cost V 4 bases and J 7 bases; bases outside gene matches: 7. The CDR3 loop reads CASSSTGGGSEAFF. Incomplete CDR3 DNA: TGTGCCAGCAGTTCGACAGGGGGTGGTAGTGAA.

In regard to this clone: The read comes to an end 3 residues before the CDR3 does, leaving the germline J gene to fill in the end. The chain uses TRBV7-6 and TRBJ1-1, with D possibly being TRBD1 (6 bases). Germline assignment: CDR1 SGHVS and CDR2 FNYEAQ. The CDR3 is made up of 15 amino acids. This CDR3 reads CASSPLAGGRETAFF. The CDR3 DNA, read in part, is TGTGCCAGCAGCCCCTTAGCGGGGGGCCGGGAGACA.

A remark on this clone: The read ends 3 residues shy of where the CDR3 ends; the end is completed using the germline J gene. The chain is built from TRBV7-2 and TRBJ2-4; 7 bases are a match to TRBD1. CDR1 SGHTA and CDR2 FQGNSA come from the germline V gene. The CDR3 is 15 residues long. CDR3 sequence: CASSLVETGTYGQYF. CDR3 DNA, as far as it was read: TGTGCCAGCAGCTTAGTTGAGACAGGGACCTATGGT.

A word on this clone: The read gets to within 3 residues of the CDR3 end, and the germline J gene fills in the rest. The gene calls are TRBV5-6 and TRBJ2-3; TRBD2 matches at 10 bases. Germline V gene sequence: CDR1 SGHDT, CDR2 YYEEEE. The CDR3 loop spans 15 amino acids. V was clipped by 4 bases and J by 7 bases; unmatched bases: 9. CDR3 DNA, as far as it was read: TGTGCCAGCAGCGATAGCGGGGGGCGACCGAATACG. Encoded protein: CASSDSGGRPNT. The whole CDR3 protein reads CASSDSGGRPNTQYF.

Of note for this clone: The sequence runs out 3 residues before the end of the CDR3; the remainder is reconstructed from the germline J gene. The rearrangement uses TRBV5-1 and TRBJ1-4, with TRBD1 matching over 7 bases. This CDR3 is built from 14 residues. The J segment lost 4 bases and the V segment lost 5 bases, leaving 5 bases of the junction unmatched. Per germline, CDR1 SGHRS and CDR2 YFSETQ. The CDR3 here is CASRTGTDNEKLFF. Incomplete CDR3 DNA: TGCGCCAGCAGGACAGGGACGGATAATGAAAAA.